The text below deals with one T cell receptor beta chain. It has no known antigen specificity. Base qualities are not provided; no much larger clone lies one nucleotide away. CDR1 and CDR2 are read off the germline V gene as SGDLS and YYNGEE. Here V drops 4 bases and J drops 1 base, and the junction holds 10 bases not matched to any gene. The CDR3 runs 16 residues from the cysteine to the phenylalanine. Just CDR3 DNA is preserved here, 48 bases in frame from base 1. Each donor gave one peripheral blood draw, averaging roughly 100 mL, which was collected into heparinised tubes. A BD FACSAria II and a panel including CD45RO, CCR7, CD25, CD127, CD95 and CD27 were used to sort naive, central memory, regulatory and stem cell-like memory CD4+ T cells. A purity above 95% was achieved for all sorted populations. PBMCs were isolated immediately by Lymphoprep density gradient centrifugation and stained directly without culture. So that batch effects would be minimized, each experiment stained and sorted samples in pairs, pairing one healthy donor with one patient.

This entry is derived from a study of beta chain features in type 1 diabetes (dated by TCRdb to 2016 to 2018). Describing the broader study: Mean age, gender distribution, total cell number and subset yield were not different between patients and healthy donors. A total of roughly 100 million sorted cells were examined across all samples, and a strong correlation was observed between cell number per subset and RNA yield. The study compared the TCRB repertoires of sorted circulating CD4+ T cell subsets in recently diagnosed type 1 diabetes patients with those in matched healthy donors. Whereas all 30 or so donors provided naive and central memory subsets, regulatory and stem cell-like memory subsets were isolated from just 8 patients and about 8 healthy donors.

The High Capacity cDNA Reverse Transcription Kit was used to reverse transcribe all of the isolated RNA, meaning that expressed TCRB transcripts were what got sequenced. For stem cell-like memory T cell samples, survey-depth immunoSEQ sequencing was used, averaging around 1 million total reads per sample. Sorted cells were lysed in RLT buffer and RNA was extracted with DNase-treated RNeasy Micro or Mini kits, depending on cell number. Each cell subset was processed separately to prevent cross-contamination, with patient and healthy donor samples processed together. The immunoSEQ multiplex PCR was used to amplify TCRB sequences from cDNA, yielding 87-bp fragments that span the CDR3 region. Sequencing of the amplicons was performed on the Illumina HiSeq platform. The paper's processing steps were these. PCR bias was computationally corrected using synthetic template baselines, reads within Hamming distance 2 were collapsed, and singletons that could not be merged were discarded. Reads were aligned against IMGT to assign V, D and J genes, CDR3 length and insertions or deletions at six rearrangement sites. Within each subset, clonotype counts were normalized to sorted cell number, and only after that were true diversity and Gini coefficients computed with the tcR R package. Repertoire sharing was quantified using the overlap coefficient calculated on TCRB nucleotide sequences. TCRdb obtained this table from immuneACCESS and retained in-frame rearrangements with V and J assigned. These tables miss some clones; where compared with another copy, unresolved V genes account for less than half of the shortfall, and the remainder is unexplained. V, J and clone size derive from that table, while D and trimming were established from the DNA sequence. The sample yields approximately 120,000 clones; almost 40% were counted once. Over 0.05% of the sample is held by the ten biggest clonotypes.

Summary of the overall study and its limitations: The naive, central memory and regulatory TCRB repertoires appeared to resemble one another more closely among patients than among healthy donors. Type 1 diabetes patients showed a moderate but significant shortening of TCRB CDR3 length in all four CD4+ subsets. At VDJ recombination sites, type 1 diabetes patients had fewer insertions and more deleted nucleotides, which implies abnormalities in thymic rearrangement. Because cDNA was sequenced instead of genomic DNA, highly expressing activated cells could be over-represented, though the groups showed no difference in activation or CD3 levels. Shorter templates might have been favored by PCR, but patient and control samples were amplified and corrected together, so both groups would have been affected equally by any skew. HLA sub-analyses involved small numbers of individuals, so any influence of HLA type on TCRB rearrangement remained unresolved.

The clonotype originates from a woman between 18 and 29 years old in good health. Recombination joined TRBV9 with TRBJ2-7, and TRBD1 matches 8 of the central bases. Sequencing was performed on stem cell memory CD4+ T cells from blood. The cell subset or site label, as the study defines it: stem cell-like memory CD4+ T cells. The CDR3 has the sequence CASSPPRTGISYEQYF. The nucleotide sequence reads TGTGCCAGCAGCCCACCTCGGACAGGGATATCCTACGAGCAGTACTTC.